This T cell receptor beta chain was found in a study of tumor and adjacent non-tumor tissue in lung cancer. The CDR3 loop spans 18 amino acids. Germline V gene lookup returns CDR1 MDHEN and CDR2 SYDVKM. About this clonotype: A read error may produce the germline difference seen at one junction end.

TCRbeta libraries were built with three rounds of nested PCR, modified from ARM-PCR. TCRdb passed the multiplex PCR reads through MiXCR, listing each CDR3 protein once. The sample has some 80,000 distinct CDR3 sequences, 55% to 80% seen once; the top ten hold roughly 9%. No cell sorting was done before RNA was extracted from the tissue. The sequenced sample consisted of lung tumor tissue. This receptor was taken from a woman between 40 and 50 years old with non-small cell lung cancer. V is TRBV28 and J is TRBJ1-4; 11 positions agree with TRBD1. The CDR3 protein is CANSSRTGGVRTNEKLLF. Written as DNA, the CDR3 is TGTGCCAACAGCTCCAGGACAGGGGGCGTTAGAACTAATGAAAAACTGCTTTTT.